The clone carrying this T cell receptor beta chain appeared a few times. In the original workflow: Between roughly 20,000 and 690,600 TCRs appeared in each sample, and the median stood at roughly 95,000. TCRdb itself ran the RACE reads through MiXCR, one entry per CDR3 protein. The V and J calls were determined by TCRdb, not by the authors. The data contain approximately 80,000 distinct CDR3 sequences, roughly 10% of them singletons. The sample belongs to a study of human T cells and chemical hapten exposure. V lost 1 base, J lost 5 bases, and 14 bases lay in between. Germline loops: CDR1 SGHTA, CDR2 FQGNSA. The CDR3 totals 15 residues. The time point: patch test 2, 6 weeks after DPC sensitization. Stated treatment: therapeutic diphenylcyclopropenone sensitization with weekly scalp DPC.

This clonotype was obtained from a woman between 25 and 40 years old with alopecia areata. Some clones in this sample may be carry-over from other donors' samples. Source: whole blood, taken in connection with sensitization to the hapten diphenylcyclopropenone (DPC). The genes are TRBV7-2 and TRBJ2-5; TRBD2 is a possible D gene (7 bases). CDR3: CASSLDPGGDETQYF. The CDR3 coding sequence is TGTGCCAGCAGCTTAGATCCGGGGGGCGATGAGACCCAGTACTTC. The full variable domain, with the rest looked up from reference TRBV7-2 and TRBJ2-5, is GAGVSQSPSNKVTEKGKDVELRCDPISGHTALYWYRQSLGQGLEFLIYFQGNSAPDKSGLPSDRFSAERTGGSVSTLTIQRTQQEDSAVYLCASSLDPGGDETQYFGPGTRLLVL.